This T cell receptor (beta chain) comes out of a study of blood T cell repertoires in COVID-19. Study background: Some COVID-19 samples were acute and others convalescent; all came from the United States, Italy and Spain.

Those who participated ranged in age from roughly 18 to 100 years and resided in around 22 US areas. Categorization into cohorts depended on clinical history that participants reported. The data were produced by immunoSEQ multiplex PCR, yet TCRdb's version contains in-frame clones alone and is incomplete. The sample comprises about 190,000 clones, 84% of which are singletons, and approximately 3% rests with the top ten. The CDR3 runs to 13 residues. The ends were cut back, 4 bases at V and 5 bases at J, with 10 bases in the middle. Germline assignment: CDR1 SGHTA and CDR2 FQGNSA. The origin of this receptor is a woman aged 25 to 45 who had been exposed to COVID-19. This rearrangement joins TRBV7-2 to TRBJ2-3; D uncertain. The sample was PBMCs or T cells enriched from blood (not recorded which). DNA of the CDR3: TGTGCCAGCAGCTCAAGGTACAGAGATACGCAGTATTTT. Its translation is CASSSRYRDTQYF.